This T cell receptor beta chain was captured by sequencing in a study of shared clonotypes between healthy human individuals. Study findings and constraints: Donors were few, which limited the genetic and exposure-history diversity represented. The sole specimen, blood, was sampled, and tissue repertoires likely differ.

Sequencing used immunoSEQ multiplex PCR; TCRdb keeps in-frame clones, though not all of them. The repertoire consists of roughly 1 million clones, with 75% to 80% occurring once and the leading ten covering more than 0.45%. In the case of this clone: Its antigen is currently unknown.

Specimen: memory CD4+ T cells from PBMCs. The subset here: CD45RA-negative fraction. The receptor's source is a man aged 18 to 29 in good health. Some clones in this sample may be carry-over from other donors' samples.

CDR3 protein: CASSLAGNQPQHF. The CDR3, as DNA: TGTGCCAGCAGCTTGGCAGGCAATCAGCCCCAGCATTTT. This chain connects TRBV5-8 to TRBJ1-5; D gene uncertain. Deletions cut 0 bases from V and 2 bases from J, with 3 bases between. CDR3 length: 13 amino acids. Germline loops: CDR1 SGHTS, CDR2 YDEGEE.